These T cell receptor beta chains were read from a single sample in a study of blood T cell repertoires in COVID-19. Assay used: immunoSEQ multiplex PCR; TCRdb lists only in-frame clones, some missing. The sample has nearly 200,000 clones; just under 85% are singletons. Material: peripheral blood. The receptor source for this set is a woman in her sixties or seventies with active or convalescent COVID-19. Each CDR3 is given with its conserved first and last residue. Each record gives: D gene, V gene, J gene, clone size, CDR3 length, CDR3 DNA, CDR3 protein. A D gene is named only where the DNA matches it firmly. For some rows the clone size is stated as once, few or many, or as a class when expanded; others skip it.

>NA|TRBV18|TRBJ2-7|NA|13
TGTGCCAGCTCACGTAATCGGGGAGACGAGCAGTACTTC
CASSRNRGDEQYF
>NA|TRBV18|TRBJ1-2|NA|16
TGTGCCAGCTCGCGTCCTGAAGCGGGATCGGCACGTGGCTACACCTTC
CASSRPEAGSARGYTF
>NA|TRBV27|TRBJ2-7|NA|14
TGTGCCAGCGGACTGTATGGGAGGACCCACGAGCAGTACTTC
CASGLYGRTHEQYF
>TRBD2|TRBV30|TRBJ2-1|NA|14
TGTGCCTGGAGTAGACTAGCGGGAGGTAGTGAGCAGTTCTTC
CAWSRLAGGSEQFF
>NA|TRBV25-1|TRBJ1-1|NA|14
TGTGCCAGCAGTGAAGCAGGGATTTACACTGAAGCTTTCTTT
CASSEAGIYTEAFF
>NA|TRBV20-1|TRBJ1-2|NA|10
TGCAGTGTACAGGGTAGTGGCTACACCTTC
CSVQGSGYTF
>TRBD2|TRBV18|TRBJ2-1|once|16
TGTGCCAGCTCACTAAGGGGAGCGGGAGGGCCAGATGAGCAGTTCTTC
CASSLRGAGGPDEQFF
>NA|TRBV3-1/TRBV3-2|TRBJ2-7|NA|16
TGTGCCGGCAGCCAAGATGGCGGAGGCCTCTCCTACGAGCAGTACTTC
CAGSQDGGGLSYEQYF
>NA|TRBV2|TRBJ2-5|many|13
TGTGCCAGCAGTGTTGGGGGGCAAGAGACCCAGTACTTC
CASSVGGQETQYF
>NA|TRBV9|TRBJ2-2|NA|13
TGTGCCAGCAGCGTAGCTCCCGGCGGGGAGCTGTTTTTT
CASSVAPGGELFF
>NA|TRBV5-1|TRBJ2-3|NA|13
TGCGCCAGCAGCCCCCCCGTCCCAGATACGCAGTATTTT
CASSPPVPDTQYF
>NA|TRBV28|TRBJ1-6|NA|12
TGTGCCAGCAAATTCAGGGCCGGACCCCTCCACTTT
CASKFRAGPLHF
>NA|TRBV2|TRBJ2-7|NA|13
TGTGCCAGCAGAACCGACAGAGGTATAGAGCAGTACTTC
CASRTDRGIEQYF
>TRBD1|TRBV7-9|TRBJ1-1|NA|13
TGTGCCAGCAGCGAGACAGGGGTTACTGAAGCTTTCTTT
CASSETGVTEAFF
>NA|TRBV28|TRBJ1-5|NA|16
TGTGCCAGCAGCCGCCTGCCCGGGAGGAGCAATCAGCCCCAGCATTTT
CASSRLPGRSNQPQHF